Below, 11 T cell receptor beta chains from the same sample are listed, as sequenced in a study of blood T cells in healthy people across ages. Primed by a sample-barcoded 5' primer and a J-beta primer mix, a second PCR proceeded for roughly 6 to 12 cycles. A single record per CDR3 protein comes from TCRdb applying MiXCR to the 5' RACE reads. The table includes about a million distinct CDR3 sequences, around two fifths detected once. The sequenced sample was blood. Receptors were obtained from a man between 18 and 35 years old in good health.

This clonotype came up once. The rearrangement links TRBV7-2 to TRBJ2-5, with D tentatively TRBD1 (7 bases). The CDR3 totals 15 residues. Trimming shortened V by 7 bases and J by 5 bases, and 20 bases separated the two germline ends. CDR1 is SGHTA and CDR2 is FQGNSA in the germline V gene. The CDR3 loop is CASTTQPAGGETQYF. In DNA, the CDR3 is TGTGCCAGCACGACACAGCCTGCAGGGGGGGAGACCCAGTACTTC. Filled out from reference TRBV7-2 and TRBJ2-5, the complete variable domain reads GAGVSQSPSNKVTEKGKDVELRCDPISGHTALYWYRQSLGQGLEFLIYFQGNSAPDKSGLPSDRFSAERTGGSVSTLTIQRTQQEDSAVYLCASTTQPAGGETQYFGPGTRLLVL.

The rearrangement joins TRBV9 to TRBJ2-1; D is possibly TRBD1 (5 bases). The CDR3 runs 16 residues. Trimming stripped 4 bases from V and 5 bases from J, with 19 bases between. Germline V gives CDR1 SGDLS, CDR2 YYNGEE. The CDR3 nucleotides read TGTGCCAGCAGCCCAACAGGACGTCCCTTCGACAATGAGCAGTTCTTC. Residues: CASSPTGRPFDNEQFF.

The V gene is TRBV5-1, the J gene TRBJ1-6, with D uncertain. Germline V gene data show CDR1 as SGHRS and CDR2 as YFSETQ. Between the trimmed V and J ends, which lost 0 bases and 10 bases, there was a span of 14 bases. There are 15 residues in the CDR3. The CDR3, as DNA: TGCGCCAGCAGCTTGGACCGGGTAGGAGGATCACCCCTCCACTTT. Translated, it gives CASSLDRVGGSPLHF.

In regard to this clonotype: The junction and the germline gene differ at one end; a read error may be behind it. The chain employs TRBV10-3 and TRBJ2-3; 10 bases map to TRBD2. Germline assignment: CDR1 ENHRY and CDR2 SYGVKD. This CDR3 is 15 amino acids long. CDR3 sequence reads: CAISELAGLTDTQYF. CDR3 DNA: TGTGCCATCAGTGAACTAGCGGGACTCACAGATACACAGTATTTT.

The CDR3 sequence: CASSLVSGRPQHF. The CDR3 coding sequence is TGTGCCAGCAGCTTAGTTTCGGGACGGCCCCAGCATTTT. This rearrangement joins TRBV7-2 to TRBJ1-5; D is possibly TRBD1 (5 bases). CDR3 length equals 13 residues. The ends were cut back, 1 base at V and 9 bases at J, with 10 bases in the middle. CDR1 and CDR2 from the germline V gene are SGHTA and FQGNSA.

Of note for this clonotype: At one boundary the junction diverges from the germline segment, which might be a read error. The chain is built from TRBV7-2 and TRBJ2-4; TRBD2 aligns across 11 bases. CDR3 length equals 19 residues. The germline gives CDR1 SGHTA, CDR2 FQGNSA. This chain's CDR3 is CASSSRISGGAFDKNVQYF. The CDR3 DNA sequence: TGTGCCAGCAGCTCCCGGATTAGCGGGGGGGCCTTTGACAAAAACGTTCAGTACTTC.

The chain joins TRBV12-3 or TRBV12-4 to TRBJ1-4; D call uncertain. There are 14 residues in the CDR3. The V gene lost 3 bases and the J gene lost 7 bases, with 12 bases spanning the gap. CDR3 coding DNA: TGTGCCAGCAGTTTGGTTGCGAGATCTGAAAAACTGTTTTTT. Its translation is CASSLVARSEKLFF.

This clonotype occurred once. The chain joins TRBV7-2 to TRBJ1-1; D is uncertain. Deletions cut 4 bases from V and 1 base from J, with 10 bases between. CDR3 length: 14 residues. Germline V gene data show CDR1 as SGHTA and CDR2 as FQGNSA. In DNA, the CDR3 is TGTGCCAGCAGCTCCCTACAGAGGAACACTGAAGCTTTCTTT. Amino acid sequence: CASSSLQRNTEAFF.

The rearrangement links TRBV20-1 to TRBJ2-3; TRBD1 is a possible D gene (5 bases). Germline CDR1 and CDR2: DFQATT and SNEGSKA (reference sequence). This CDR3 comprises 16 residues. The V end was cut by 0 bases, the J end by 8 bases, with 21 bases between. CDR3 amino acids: CSARDPRATSAVTQYF. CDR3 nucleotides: TGCAGTGCTAGAGATCCCAGGGCCACCTCTGCAGTTACGCAGTATTTT.

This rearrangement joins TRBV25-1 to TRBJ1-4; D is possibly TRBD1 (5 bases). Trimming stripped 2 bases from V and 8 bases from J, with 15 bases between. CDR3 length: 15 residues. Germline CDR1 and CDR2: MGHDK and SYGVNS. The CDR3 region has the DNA TGTGCCAGCAGTGAAAGTGGGAGGGGTGAGGAAAAACTGTTTTTT. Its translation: CASSESGRGEEKLFF.

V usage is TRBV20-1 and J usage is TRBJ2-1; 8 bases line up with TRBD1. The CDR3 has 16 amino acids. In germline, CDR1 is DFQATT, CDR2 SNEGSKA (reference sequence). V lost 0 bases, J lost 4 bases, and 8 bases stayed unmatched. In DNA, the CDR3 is TGCAGTGCTAGAGATCGGCACAGGGGGTTGTACAATGAGCAGTTCTTC. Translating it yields CSARDRHRGLYNEQFF.